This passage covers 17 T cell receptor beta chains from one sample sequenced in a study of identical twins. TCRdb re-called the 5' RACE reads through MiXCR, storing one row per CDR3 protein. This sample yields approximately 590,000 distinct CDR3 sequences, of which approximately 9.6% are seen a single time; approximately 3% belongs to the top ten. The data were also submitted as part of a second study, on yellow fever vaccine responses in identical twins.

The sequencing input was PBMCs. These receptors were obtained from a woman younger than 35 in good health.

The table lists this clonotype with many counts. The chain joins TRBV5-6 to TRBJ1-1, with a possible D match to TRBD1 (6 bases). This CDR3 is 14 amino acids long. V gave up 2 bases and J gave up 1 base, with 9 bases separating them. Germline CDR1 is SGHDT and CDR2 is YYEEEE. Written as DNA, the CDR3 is TGTGCCAGCAGCTTCGACAGGACGAACACTGAAGCTTTCTTT. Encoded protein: CASSFDRTNTEAFF.

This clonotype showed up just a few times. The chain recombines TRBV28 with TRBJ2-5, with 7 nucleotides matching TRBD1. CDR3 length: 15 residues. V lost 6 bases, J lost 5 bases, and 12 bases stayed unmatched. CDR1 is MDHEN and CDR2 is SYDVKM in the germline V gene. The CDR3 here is CASRNDRVIIETQYF. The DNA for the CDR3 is TGTGCCAGCAGGAACGACAGGGTGATTATTGAGACCCAGTACTTC.

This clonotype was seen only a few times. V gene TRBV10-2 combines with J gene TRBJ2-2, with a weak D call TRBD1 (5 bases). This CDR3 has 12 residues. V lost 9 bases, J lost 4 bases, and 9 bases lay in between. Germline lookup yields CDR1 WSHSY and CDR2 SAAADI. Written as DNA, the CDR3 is TGCGCCAGTCGGACAACCACCGGGGAGCTGTTTTTT. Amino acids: CASRTTTGELFF.

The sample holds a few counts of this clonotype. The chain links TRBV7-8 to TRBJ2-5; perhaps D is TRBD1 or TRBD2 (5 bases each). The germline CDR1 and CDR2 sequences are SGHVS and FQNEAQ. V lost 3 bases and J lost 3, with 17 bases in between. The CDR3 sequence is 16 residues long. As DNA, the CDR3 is TGTGCCAGCAGCTTGGTACGGGACGGACCAAAAGAGACCCAGTACTTC. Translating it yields CASSLVRDGPKETQYF. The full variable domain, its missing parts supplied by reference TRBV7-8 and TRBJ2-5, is GAGVSQSPRYKVAKRGQDVALRCDPISGHVSLFWYQQALGQGPEFLTYFQNEAQLDKSGLPSDRFFAERPEGSVSTLKIQRTQQEDSAVYLCASSLVRDGPKETQYFGPGTRLLVL.

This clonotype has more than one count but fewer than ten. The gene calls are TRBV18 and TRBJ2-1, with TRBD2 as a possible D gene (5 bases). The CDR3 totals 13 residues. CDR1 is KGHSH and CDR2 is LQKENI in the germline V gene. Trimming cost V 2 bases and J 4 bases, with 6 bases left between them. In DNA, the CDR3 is TGTGCCAGCTCACCATGGGAGTACAATGAGCAGTTCTTC. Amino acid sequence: CASSPWEYNEQFF.

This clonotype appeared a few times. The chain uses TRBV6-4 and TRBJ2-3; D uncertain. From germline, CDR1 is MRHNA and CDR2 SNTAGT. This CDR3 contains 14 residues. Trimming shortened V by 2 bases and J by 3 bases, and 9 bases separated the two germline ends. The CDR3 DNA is TGTGCCAGCAGTGACAGAGCTGGTACAGATACGCAGTATTTT. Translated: CASSDRAGTDTQYF.

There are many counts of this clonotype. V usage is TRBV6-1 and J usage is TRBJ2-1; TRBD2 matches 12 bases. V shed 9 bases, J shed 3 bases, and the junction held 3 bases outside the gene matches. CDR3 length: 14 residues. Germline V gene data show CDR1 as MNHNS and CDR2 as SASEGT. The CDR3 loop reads CASWGLAGYNEQFF. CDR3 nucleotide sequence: TGTGCCAGTTGGGGACTAGCGGGCTACAATGAGCAGTTCTTC.

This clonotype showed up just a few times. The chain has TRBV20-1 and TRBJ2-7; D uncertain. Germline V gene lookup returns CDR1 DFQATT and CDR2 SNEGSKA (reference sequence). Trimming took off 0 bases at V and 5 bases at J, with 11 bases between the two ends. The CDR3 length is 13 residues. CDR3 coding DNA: TGCAGTGCTAGAGATCTGCGGTGGGACGAGCAGTACTTC. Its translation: CSARDLRWDEQYF.

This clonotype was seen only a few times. The CDR3 DNA follows: TGTGCCAGCAGTTTACTCGGAAACCTTCTCGGGCAGTACTTC. It specifies CASSLLGNLLGQYF. This chain links TRBV28 with TRBJ2-7; no definite D call. The CDR3 consists of 14 residues. Germline CDR1 MDHEN, CDR2 SYDVKM. V lost 2 bases to trimming and J lost 9 bases, with 17 bases between them.

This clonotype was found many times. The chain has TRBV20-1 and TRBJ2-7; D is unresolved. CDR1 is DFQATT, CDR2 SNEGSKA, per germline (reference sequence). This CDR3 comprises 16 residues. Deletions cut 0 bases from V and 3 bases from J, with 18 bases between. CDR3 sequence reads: CSARDGRRVGIYEQYF. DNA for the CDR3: TGCAGTGCTAGAGATGGGCGAAGGGTTGGGATCTACGAGCAGTACTTC.

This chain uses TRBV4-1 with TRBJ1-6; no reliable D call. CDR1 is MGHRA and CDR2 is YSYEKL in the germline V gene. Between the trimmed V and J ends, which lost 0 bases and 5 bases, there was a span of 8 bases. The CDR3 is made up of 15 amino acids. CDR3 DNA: TGCGCCAGCAGCCAAGATCAACCCGATAATTCACCCCTCCACTTT. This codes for CASSQDQPDNSPLHF.

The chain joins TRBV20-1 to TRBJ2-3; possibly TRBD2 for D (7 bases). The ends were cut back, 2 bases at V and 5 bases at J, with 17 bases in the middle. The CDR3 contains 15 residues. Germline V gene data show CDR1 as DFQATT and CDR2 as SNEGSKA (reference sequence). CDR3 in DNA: TGCAGTGCTAGATTAAGGGAGGGGGGCGGAGATACGCAGTATTTT. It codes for CSARLREGGGDTQYF.

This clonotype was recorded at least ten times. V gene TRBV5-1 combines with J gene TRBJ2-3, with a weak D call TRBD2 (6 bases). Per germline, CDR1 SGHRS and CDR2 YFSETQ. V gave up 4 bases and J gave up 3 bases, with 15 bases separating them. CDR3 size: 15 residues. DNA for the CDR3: TGCGCCAGCAGCCCGGAGGGCAGGGTAACAGATACGCAGTATTTT. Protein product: CASSPEGRVTDTQYF.

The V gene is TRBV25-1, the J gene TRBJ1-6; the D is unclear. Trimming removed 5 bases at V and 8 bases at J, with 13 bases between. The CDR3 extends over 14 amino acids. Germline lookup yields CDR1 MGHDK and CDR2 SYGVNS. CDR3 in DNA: TGTGCCAGCAGTCATTCCGGACTTGATTCACCCCTCCACTTT. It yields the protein CASSHSGLDSPLHF.

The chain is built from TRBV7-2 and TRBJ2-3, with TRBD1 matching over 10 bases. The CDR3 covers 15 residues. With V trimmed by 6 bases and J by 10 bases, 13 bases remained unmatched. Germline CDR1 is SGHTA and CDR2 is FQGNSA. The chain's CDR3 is CASRSGQGVQAPQYF. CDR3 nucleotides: TGTGCCAGCAGGAGTGGACAGGGGGTTCAAGCCCCGCAGTATTTT.

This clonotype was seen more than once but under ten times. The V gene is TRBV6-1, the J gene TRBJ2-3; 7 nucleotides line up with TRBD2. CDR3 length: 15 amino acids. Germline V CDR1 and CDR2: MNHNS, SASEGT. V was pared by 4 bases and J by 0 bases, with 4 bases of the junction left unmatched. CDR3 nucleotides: TGTGCCAGCAGTGGGGTCGGGGGGAGCACAGATACGCAGTATTTT. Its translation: CASSGVGGSTDTQYF.

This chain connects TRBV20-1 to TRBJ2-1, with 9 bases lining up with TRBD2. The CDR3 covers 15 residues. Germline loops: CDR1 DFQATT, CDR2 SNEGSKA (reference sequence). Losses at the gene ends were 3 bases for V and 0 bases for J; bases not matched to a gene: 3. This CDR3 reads CSARGRGGSYNEQFF. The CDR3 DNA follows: TGCAGTGCTAGGGGGCGGGGGGGCTCCTACAATGAGCAGTTCTTC.